What follows are 6 T cell receptor beta chains derived from one specimen sequenced in a study of cytomegalovirus exposure and HLA in healthy donors. The PCR made use of 60 Vbeta and 13 Jbeta primers. Assay: immunoSEQ multiplex PCR; the TCRdb copy retains only in-frame clones and omits some. In the table there are around 150,000 clones, roughly 85% of which are singletons. Source material: PBMCs. These receptor sequences come from a man aged 40-50 years in good health and CMV-seronegative.

The chain links TRBV7-6 to TRBJ2-1, with 7 positions matching TRBD2. CDR1 and CDR2 from the germline V gene are SGHVS and FNYEAQ. The CDR3 is made up of 12 amino acids. The V and J ends lost 3 bases and 9 bases, in that order; junction bases with no gene match: 2. Here the CDR3 reads CASSFPGGEQFF. The DNA for the CDR3 is TGTGCCAGCAGCTTCCCGGGAGGTGAGCAGTTCTTC.

The rearrangement uses TRBV9 and TRBJ2-7, with TRBD1 matching 7 bases. Germline CDR1 SGDLS, CDR2 YYNGEE. The CDR3 is made up of 13 amino acids. Trimming at V came to 3 bases and at J to 3 bases, leaving 3 bases not matched to a gene. The CDR3 sequence: CASSAGQHYEQYF. The CDR3 DNA follows: TGTGCCAGCAGCGCGGGACAGCACTACGAGCAGTACTTC.

This clone was observed a handful of times. The chain links TRBV27 to TRBJ2-1; 9 bases match TRBD2. Losses at the gene ends were 5 bases for V and 8 bases for J; bases not matched to a gene: 13. Germline V gene lookup returns CDR1 MNHEY and CDR2 SMNVEV (reference sequence). CDR3 length: 16 residues. In DNA form, the CDR3 reads TGTGCCAGCAGTCGCCTGGTAGCGGGAGACACACATGAGCAGTTCTTC. Its translation: CASSRLVAGDTHEQFF.

This chain uses TRBV7-8 with TRBJ2-1; unclear D gene. Trimming took off 4 bases at V and 7 bases at J, with 14 bases between the two ends. The CDR3 has 14 amino acids. CDR1 SGHVS and CDR2 FQNEAQ come from the germline V gene. The CDR3 is CASSSIRLRNEQFF. Here the CDR3 DNA reads TGTGCCAGCAGCTCCATAAGGCTGCGGAATGAGCAGTTCTTC.

V gene TRBV2 combines with J gene TRBJ2-1, with TRBD1 identical over 9 bases. The germline gives CDR1 SNHLY, CDR2 FYNNEI. Trimming removed 5 bases from V and 6 bases from J; junction bases left unmatched: 5. CDR3 length equals 14 residues. The CDR3 DNA reads as TGTGCCAGCAGTACCGGGACAGGGTCCAATGAGCAGTTCTTC. Translating gives CASSTGTGSNEQFF. The full variable domain, its missing parts supplied by reference TRBV2 and TRBJ2-1, is EPEVTQTPSHQVTQMGQEVILRCVPISNHLYFYWYRQILGQKVEFLVSFYNNEISEKSEIFDDQFSVERPDGSNFTLKIRSTKLEDSAMYFCASSTGTGSNEQFFGPGTRLTVL.

Turning to this clone: Other DNA variants within this sample encode the same CDR3. The chain couples TRBV27 to TRBJ2-7; the match to TRBD2 covers 13 bases. This CDR3 contains 14 residues. V was clipped by 7 bases and J by 4 bases; unmatched bases: 4. CDR1 and CDR2 from the germline V gene are MNHEY and SMNVEV (reference sequence). The DNA for the CDR3 is TGTGCCAGCAAACTAGCGGGGGGGCCTTACGAGCAGTACTTC. Its translation: CASKLAGGPYEQYF.